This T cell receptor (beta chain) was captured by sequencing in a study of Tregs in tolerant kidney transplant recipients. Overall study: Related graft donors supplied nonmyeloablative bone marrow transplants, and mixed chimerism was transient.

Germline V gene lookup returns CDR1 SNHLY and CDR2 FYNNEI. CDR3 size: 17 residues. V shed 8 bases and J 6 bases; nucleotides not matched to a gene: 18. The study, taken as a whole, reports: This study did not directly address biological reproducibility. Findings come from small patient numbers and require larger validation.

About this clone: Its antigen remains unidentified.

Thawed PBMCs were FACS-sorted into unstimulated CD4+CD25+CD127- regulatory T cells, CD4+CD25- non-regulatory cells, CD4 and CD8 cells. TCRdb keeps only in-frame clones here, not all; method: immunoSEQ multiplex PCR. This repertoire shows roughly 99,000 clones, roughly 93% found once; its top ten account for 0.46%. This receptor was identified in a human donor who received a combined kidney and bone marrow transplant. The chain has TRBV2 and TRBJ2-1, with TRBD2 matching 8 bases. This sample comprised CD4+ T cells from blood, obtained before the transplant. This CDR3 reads CASLARTSLILRNEQFF. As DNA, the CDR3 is TGTGCCAGCCTTGCTAGGACTAGCTTAATTCTACGCAATGAGCAGTTCTTC.